This T cell receptor (beta chain) was sequenced for a study of shared clonotypes between healthy human individuals. Study at large: The plates for each donor numbered three CD4 naive, three CD4 memory, two CD8 naive and one CD8 memory.

Germline values: CDR1 MNHNS, CDR2 SASEGT. V lost 3 bases and J 1 base, leaving 18 bases between the germline ends. There are 17 residues in the CDR3. The table came from immunoSEQ multiplex PCR; TCRdb's copy has only in-frame clones and leaves some out. The sample holds about 2.4 million clones, more than 85% seen once. All donors were healthy HIV-negative adults lacking recent acute infections or vaccinations. Researchers partitioned CD4+ cells into CD45RA+ naive and CD45RA-negative memory subsets. The sequence was obtained from a man aged 18 to 35 in good health. Some clones in this sample may be carry-over from other donors' samples. The sequenced sample was naive CD4+ T cells from PBMCs. Subset noted: CD45RA+ positively selected. The genes are TRBV6-1 and TRBJ1-1; D is perhaps TRBD1 (6 bases). The CDR3 loop is CASSDNRVFDKNTEAFF. The CDR3 nucleotides are TGTGCCAGCAGTGACAACAGGGTTTTTGATAAGAACACTGAAGCTTTCTTT.